The 24 T cell receptor beta chains below come from one sample, sequenced in a study of T cell responses to AZD1222 COVID-19 vaccine. Libraries were prepared by immunoSEQ multiplex PCR; TCRdb keeps only in-frame clonotypes and omits some of them. The repertoire has 100,000 to 150,000 clones, 80% to 90% of them found once; the top ten carry about 10%. This material consisted of peripheral blood, taken on day 0 of AZD1222 vaccination. The receptor set was obtained from an adult in good health.

The rearrangement links TRBV27 to TRBJ1-5; D is unclear. Germline values: CDR1 MNHEY, CDR2 SMNVEV (reference sequence). Trimming removed 3 bases from V and 0 bases from J, with 6 bases in between. The CDR3 extends over 14 amino acids. The CDR3 sequence: CASSFVGSNQPQHF. The CDR3 DNA sequence: TGTGCCAGCAGTTTTGTCGGTAGCAATCAGCCCCAGCATTTT.

The chain is built from TRBV6-2 or TRBV6-3 and TRBJ2-1, with TRBD2 identical over 11 bases. J gave up 1 base and V 6 bases, and 5 bases lay outside the gene matches. Germline CDR1 is MNHEY and CDR2 is SVGEGT. The CDR3 has 16 amino acids. CDR3 region: CASSTSGRGSYNEQFF. In DNA form, the CDR3 reads TGTGCCAGCAGCACTAGCGGGAGAGGGTCCTACAATGAGCAGTTCTTC.

The J gene is TRBJ2-3, the V gene TRBV9, with D maybe TRBD2 (7 bases). This CDR3 comprises 16 residues. Germline-derived CDR1 and CDR2 are SGDLS and YYNGEE. The V end lost 0 bases, the J end lost 3 bases, and 14 bases lay between the germline ends. CDR3 sequence reads: CASSVEAGARTDTQYF. The CDR3 bases are TGTGCCAGCAGCGTAGAGGCGGGGGCCAGAACAGATACGCAGTATTTT.

This rearrangement joins TRBV6-1 to TRBJ1-5; D gene uncertain. The CDR3 covers 14 residues. CDR1 and CDR2 from the germline V gene are MNHNS and SASEGT. Trimming removed 2 bases from V and 7 bases from J, with 12 bases in between. The CDR3 DNA sequence: TGTGCCAGCAGTGAAAGGTCGGGCAGGCAGCCCCAGCATTTT. This codes for CASSERSGRQPQHF.

DNA for the CDR3: TGTGCCAGCAGCTTATCATATTACGAGCAGTACTTC. It encodes CASSLSYYEQYF. V gene TRBV11-1 combines with J gene TRBJ2-7; D uncertain. The CDR3 extends over 12 amino acids. The ends were cut back, 2 bases at V and 4 bases at J, with 6 bases in the middle. In germline, CDR1 is SGHAT, CDR2 FQDESV (reference sequence).

CDR3 residues: CASSYRVPNEQFF. Here the CDR3 DNA reads TGTGCCAGCAGTTATAGGGTCCCAAATGAGCAGTTCTTC. The chain has TRBV6-2 or TRBV6-3 and TRBJ2-1; D unresolved. The length of the CDR3 is 13 residues. Trimming cost V 3 bases and J 7 bases, with 10 bases left between them. CDR1 and CDR2 (germline): MNHEY, SVGEGT.

J is TRBJ2-1 and V is TRBV6-4, with TRBD2 identical over 8 bases. The CDR3 is 12 residues long. With V trimmed by 4 bases and J by 10 bases, 3 bases remained unmatched. Germline V CDR1 and CDR2: MRHNA, SNTAGT. CDR3 protein: CASSVERGEQFF. The CDR3 nucleotides are TGTGCCAGCAGTGTAGAGCGGGGGGAGCAGTTCTTC.

Worth noting for this clone: An end of the junction differs from the germline gene, which may be a read error. The rearrangement uses TRBV7-7 and TRBJ1-3, with 10 bases lining up with TRBD1. CDR3 size: 15 residues. CDR1 and CDR2 from the germline V gene are SSHAT and FNYEAQ (reference sequence). The CDR3 loop is CASSLGTGAGNTIYF. CDR3 bases: TGTGCTAGCAGCTTGGGGACAGGGGCTGGAAACACCATATATTTT.

The chain recombines TRBV2 with TRBJ2-2, with D tentatively TRBD1 (5 bases). CDR3 size: 13 residues. The V end was cut by 6 bases, the J end by 6 bases, with 11 bases between. CDR1 is SNHLY, CDR2 FYNNEI, per germline. The CDR3 DNA sequence: TGTGCCAGCAGAGACCCAGGGTCCGGGGAGCTGTTTTTT. Residues: CASRDPGSGELFF.

The rearrangement uses TRBV10-3 and TRBJ1-5; no clear D. The V gene's germline CDR1 is ENHRY and CDR2 SYGVKD. The ends were cut back, 3 bases at V and 6 bases at J, with 12 bases in the middle. This CDR3 spans 14 amino acids. CDR3 nucleotides: TGTGCCATCAGTGAAGACGGTGCAGGTCAGCCCCAGCATTTT. It encodes CAISEDGAGQPQHF.

The chain couples TRBV11-3 to TRBJ2-2; D remains ambiguous. Germline CDR1 is SGHNT and CDR2 is YENEEA. Trimming stripped 3 bases from V and 4 bases from J, with 9 bases between. There are 14 residues in the CDR3. This CDR3 reads CASSLGWVTGELFF. The CDR3 DNA sequence: TGTGCCAGCAGCTTGGGGTGGGTCACCGGGGAGCTGTTTTTT.

The chain recombines TRBV27 with TRBJ2-6, with D unclear. The CDR3 loop spans 12 amino acids. Germline CDR1 MNHEY, CDR2 SMNVEV (reference sequence). Trimming stripped 10 bases from V and 0 bases from J, with 4 bases between. The CDR3 region is CATHSGANVLTF. DNA for the CDR3: TGTGCCACCCACTCTGGGGCCAACGTCCTGACTTTC.

The CDR3 region is CASSPRVATEAFF. The CDR3 DNA reads TGCGCCAGCAGTCCCAGGGTGGCCACTGAAGCTTTCTTT. The chain couples TRBV4-1 to TRBJ1-1; weak D call: TRBD1 (5 bases). The V gene's germline CDR1 is MGHRA and CDR2 YSYEKL. The CDR3 is 13 residues long. The V gene lost 6 bases and the J gene lost 4 bases, with 12 bases spanning the gap.

The gene calls are TRBV19 and TRBJ2-7; D is undetermined. Germline V gene lookup returns CDR1 LNHDA and CDR2 SQIVND (reference sequence). The CDR3 has 14 residues. With 3 bases removed from V and 2 bases from J, the gap between germline ends came to 11 bases. As DNA, the CDR3 is TGTGCCAGTAGTATTCAGGAAGGAACCTACGAGCAGTACTTC. Amino acids: CASSIQEGTYEQYF.

V usage is TRBV2 and J usage is TRBJ1-1, with D uncertain. CDR3 size: 13 residues. The V end was cut by 3 bases, the J end by 4 bases, with 9 bases between. Germline loops: CDR1 SNHLY, CDR2 FYNNEI. Here the CDR3 DNA reads TGTGCCAGCAGTGACGGGCTGAGCACTGAAGCTTTCTTT. Protein product: CASSDGLSTEAFF.

This CDR3 reads CASSQGRINQPQHF. CDR3 nucleotide sequence: TGTGCCAGCAGCCAGGGACGGATCAATCAGCCCCAGCATTTT. This chain links TRBV3-1 (or the pseudogene TRBV3-2) with TRBJ1-5; perhaps TRBD1 as D (5 bases). The CDR3 length is 14 residues. Trimming took 3 bases from V and 3 from J, leaving 9 bases between them. Germline values: CDR1 LGHDT, CDR2 YNNKEL (reference sequence).

The V gene is TRBV7-9, the J gene TRBJ2-1; TRBD2 might be the D (5 bases). Germline V lookup: CDR1 SEHNR, CDR2 FQNEAQ (reference sequence). V was shortened by 4 bases and J by 7 bases, with 23 bases between the two germline ends. This CDR3 spans 17 amino acids. The CDR3 nucleotides are TGTGCCAGCAGCTACCTCCACTTAGACCGAGGGATGAATGAGCAGTTCTTC. Amino acid sequence: CASSYLHLDRGMNEQFF.

The rearrangement uses TRBV28 and TRBJ1-5; TRBD1 is a possible D gene (6 bases). Per germline, CDR1 MDHEN and CDR2 SYDVKM. CDR3 length equals 15 residues. The V end lost 3 bases, the J end lost 7 bases, and 16 bases lay between the germline ends. The CDR3 loop is CASSFGRGVYQPQHF. The DNA of the CDR3 is TGTGCCAGCAGTTTCGGCAGGGGAGTATACCAGCCCCAGCATTTT.

The V gene is TRBV7-9, the J gene TRBJ2-1, with 12 bases that match TRBD2. Germline CDR1 reads SEHNR; CDR2 reads FQNEAQ (reference sequence). V lost 3 bases to trimming and J lost 15 bases; unmatched junction nucleotides: 12. The CDR3 totals 15 residues. Here the CDR3 DNA reads TGTGCCAGCAGCTTGGGGACTAGCGGGCGGCTTTTCAGGTTCTTC. The encoded protein is CASSLGTSGRLFRFF. The variable domain in full, completed from reference TRBV7-9 and TRBJ2-1, reads DTGVSQNPRHKITKRGQNVTFRCDPISEHNRLYWYRQTLGQGPEFLTYFQNEAQLEKSRLLSDRFSAERPKGSFSTLEIQRTEQGDSAMYLCASSLGTSGRLFRFFGPGTRLTVL.

This chain joins TRBV15 and TRBJ2-7; 7 bases agree with TRBD1. V was pared by 4 bases and J by 0 bases, with 6 bases of the junction left unmatched. Germline V CDR1 and CDR2: LNHNV, YYDKDF (reference sequence). The CDR3 runs 15 residues. DNA for the CDR3: TGTGCCACCAGCAAGACAGGGAAGAGCTCCTACGAGCAGTACTTC. Translating it yields CATSKTGKSSYEQYF.

This clone has just one count. The V and J genes are TRBV30 and TRBJ2-7, with D possibly called TRBD1 or TRBD2 (5 bases each). This CDR3 contains 14 residues. Germline V gene lookup returns CDR1 GTSNPN and CDR2 SVGIG (reference sequence). With 0 bases removed from V and 2 bases from J, the gap between germline ends came to 11 bases. For the CDR3, the DNA is TGTGCCTGGAGTGTACGGGACCTAGCCTACGAGCAGTACTTC. Translation gives CAWSVRDLAYEQYF.

The V gene is TRBV4-1, the J gene TRBJ1-5, with D hard to call. The germline V gene has CDR1 MGHRA and CDR2 YSYEKL. V was pared by 1 base and J by 7 bases, with 11 bases between. There are 14 residues in the CDR3. Here the CDR3 reads CASSQGWEGQPQHF. In DNA form, the CDR3 reads TGCGCCAGCAGCCAAGGTTGGGAAGGACAGCCCCAGCATTTT.

This chain joins TRBV19 and TRBJ1-3; D call uncertain. With 5 bases removed from V and 4 bases from J, the gap between germline ends came to 6 bases. Looked up from germline, CDR1 is LNHDA and CDR2 is SQIVND (reference sequence). This CDR3 contains 12 residues. CDR3 sequence reads: CASSWTGNTIYF. The CDR3 coding sequence is TGTGCCAGTAGTTGGACCGGAAACACCATATATTTT. The whole variable domain, filled in from reference TRBV19 and TRBJ1-3, reads DGGITQSPKYLFRKEGQNVTLSCEQNLNHDAMYWYRQDPGQGLRLIYYSQIVNDFQKGDIAEGYSVSREKKESFPLTVTSAQKNPTAFYLCASSWTGNTIYFGEGSWLTVV.

This chain joins TRBV2 and TRBJ2-5; D unresolved. V shed 0 bases and J shed 3 bases, with 8 bases lying between them. In germline, CDR1 is SNHLY, CDR2 FYNNEI. The CDR3 contains 14 residues. CDR3 bases: TGTGCCAGCAGTGAAGCGGACCGAGAAGAGACCCAGTACTTC. It translates to CASSEADREETQYF. Combining the CDR3 with reference TRBV2 and TRBJ2-5 gives the whole variable domain EPEVTQTPSHQVTQMGQEVILRCVPISNHLYFYWYRQILGQKVEFLVSFYNNEISEKSEIFDDQFSVERPDGSNFTLKIRSTKLEDSAMYFCASSEADREETQYFGPGTRLLVL.